A single sample is the source of the 14 T cell receptor beta chains below, sequenced in a study of T cells in Graves' hyperthyroidism and ophthalmopathy. TCR beta CDR3 region amplification was performed from RNA transcripts. When the TCR CDR3 underwent first-round RT-PCR, the HTBI primer set was used. TCRdb reanalysed the multiplex PCR reads using MiXCR and keeps one entry per CDR3 protein. This sample has about 250,000 distinct CDR3 sequences, with approximately 23% found just once. Sample: blood. The receptors come from a man aged 25-45 years with Graves' ophthalmopathy.

This clonotype has only a few counts. At one end the junction does not follow the germline gene, possibly because of a read error. The chain is built from TRBV7-7 and TRBJ2-7; the D gene is possibly TRBD1 (6 bases). The CDR3 is made up of 13 amino acids. Germline V gene lookup returns CDR1 SSHAT and CDR2 FNYEAQ (reference sequence). CDR3 region: CASSRDKNYEQYF. The DNA of the CDR3 is TGTGCTAGCAGCCGGGACAAAAACTACGAGCAGTACTTC. Full variable domain (outside the CDR3, taken from reference TRBV7-7 and TRBJ2-7): GAGVSQSPRYKVTKRGQDVTLRCDPISSHATLYWYQQALGQGPEFLTYFNYEAQPDKSGLPSDRFSAERPEGSISTLTIQRTEQRDSAMYRCASSRDKNYEQYFGPGTRLTVT.

CDR3 bases: TGTGCCAGCAGTTACTTGGGGGACGGCGAGCAGTTCTTC. The encoded protein is CASSYLGDGEQFF. The chain links TRBV6-6 to TRBJ2-1; the D gene could be TRBD1 or TRBD2 (5 bases each). Looked up from germline, CDR1 is MNHNY and CDR2 is SVGAGI (reference sequence). The CDR3 contains 13 residues. Between the trimmed V and J ends, which lost 1 base and 10 bases, there was a span of 11 bases.

V is TRBV5-1 and J is TRBJ2-1, with D uncertain. CDR1 and CDR2 (germline): SGHRS, YFSETQ. The CDR3 is 14 residues long. Trimming removed 5 bases at V and 2 bases at J, with 11 bases between. As DNA, the CDR3 is TGCGCCAGCAGTTCGGACCTCGCCTACAATGAGCAGTTCTTC. Amino acid sequence: CASSSDLAYNEQFF. Based on the CDR3 plus reference TRBV5-1 and TRBJ2-1, the full variable domain is KAGVTQTPRYLIKTRGQQVTLSCSPISGHRSVSWYQQTPGQGLQFLFEYFSETQRNKGNFPGRFSGRQFSNSRSEMNVSTLELGDSALYLCASSSDLAYNEQFFGPGTRLTVL.

This clonotype has a handful of counts. The rearrangement uses TRBV6-5 and TRBJ1-2, with D perhaps matching TRBD1 (6 bases). This CDR3 spans 16 amino acids. Looked up from germline, CDR1 is MNHEY and CDR2 is SVGAGI. Trimming took 0 bases from V and 7 from J, leaving 18 bases between them. The CDR3 here is CASSYSGGADPSGYTF. CDR3 DNA sequence: TGTGCCAGCAGTTACTCGGGGGGGGCCGATCCGTCTGGCTACACCTTC.

Note on this clonotype: A much larger clone differs by one base, so this may be a read error. The chain uses TRBV6-4 and TRBJ1-5; D is unclear. V was cut by 5 bases and J by 3 bases, with 8 bases left in between. This CDR3 region has 13 residues. Looked up from germline, CDR1 is MRHNA and CDR2 is SNTAGT. CDR3 loop: CASSYMDNQPQHF. Written as DNA, the CDR3 is TGTGCCAGCAGTTACATGGACAATCAGCCCCAGCATTTT.

The chain employs TRBV6-5 and TRBJ2-2, with 8 bases fitting TRBD1. Germline V lookup: CDR1 MNHEY, CDR2 SVGAGI. The length of the CDR3 is 19 residues. V lost 2 bases, J lost 3 bases, and 14 bases stayed unmatched. CDR3 loop: CASSYVGQGARWDTGELFF. DNA for the CDR3: TGTGCCAGCAGTTACGTGGGGCAGGGGGCGCGATGGGACACCGGGGAGCTGTTTTTT.

The chain couples TRBV18 to TRBJ2-1; maybe TRBD2 (7 bases). Germline V gene lookup returns CDR1 KGHSH and CDR2 LQKENI. The V end was cut by 2 bases, the J end by 4 bases, with 12 bases between. This CDR3 spans 15 amino acids. CDR3 DNA: TGTGCCAGCTCACCAGGGGGGGCAGATTACAATGAGCAGTTCTTC. As protein: CASSPGGADYNEQFF. Together with reference TRBV18 and TRBJ2-1, the CDR3 gives the full variable domain: NAGVMQNPRHLVRRRGQEARLRCSPMKGHSHVYWYRQLPEEGLKFMVYLQKENIIDESGMPKERFSAEFPKEGPSILRIQQVVRGDSAAYFCASSPGGADYNEQFFGPGTRLTVL.

The chain links TRBV12-3 or TRBV12-4 to TRBJ1-1; TRBD1 matches 9 bases. V trimming: 6 bases; J trimming: 4 bases; junction bases outside the gene matches: 6. CDR3 length: 14 amino acids. The CDR3 DNA sequence: TGTGCCAGCAGCCCCAGGACAGGGGCCACTGAAGCTTTCTTT. Its translation is CASSPRTGATEAFF.

The gene calls are TRBV3-1 and TRBJ1-5, with D perhaps TRBD1 (5 bases). Germline V gives CDR1 LGHDT, CDR2 YNNKEL (reference sequence). The CDR3 extends over 17 amino acids. The V and J ends lost 1 base and 7 bases respectively, with 20 bases between them. CDR3 nucleotide sequence: TGTGCCAGCAGCCAAGGTATTTTGGGGGGGGGGTTGCAGCCCCAGCATTTT. It specifies CASSQGILGGGLQPQHF.

This clonotype was recorded a few times. The V and J genes are TRBV6-2 or TRBV6-3 and TRBJ2-1; 8 bases are a match to TRBD2. V was pared by 5 bases and J by 5 bases, with 5 bases of the junction left unmatched. This CDR3 comprises 14 residues. Looked up from germline, CDR1 is MNHEY and CDR2 is SVGEGT. The CDR3 DNA sequence: TGTGCCAGCAGTAGCGGGAGCGTTCACAATGAGCAGTTCTTC. Encoded protein: CASSSGSVHNEQFF.

There are many counts of this clonotype. The chain's CDR3 is CASSLTSGRANEQFF. The CDR3 region has the DNA TGTGCCAGCAGCTTAACTAGCGGGAGGGCCAATGAGCAGTTCTTC. This chain joins TRBV11-1 and TRBJ2-1; 13 bases fit TRBD2. The germline V gene has CDR1 SGHAT and CDR2 FQDESV (reference sequence). V shed 2 bases, J shed 6 bases, and the junction held 1 base outside the gene matches. The CDR3 is made up of 15 amino acids.

This sequence joins TRBV27 and TRBJ2-3, with D possibly TRBD2 on 6 matching bases. The germline CDR1 and CDR2 sequences are MNHEY and SMNVEV (reference sequence). The V end lost 4 bases, the J end lost 6 bases, and 17 bases lay between the germline ends. This CDR3 is 15 amino acids long. The CDR3 DNA reads as TGTGCCAGCAGTTCCTGGGTCGGGAGTGGGGATACGCAGTATTTT. Protein product: CASSSWVGSGDTQYF.

This clonotype was counted between two and nine times. The V call is TRBV20-1, the J call TRBJ2-3, with D perhaps TRBD2 (5 bases). The CDR3 is 13 amino acids. The germline CDR1 and CDR2 sequences are DFQATT and SNEGSKA (reference sequence). V gave up 1 base and J gave up 5 bases, with 10 bases separating them. The CDR3 region has the DNA TGCAGTGCTAGAGCGGGTGCGGGAGATACGCAGTATTTT. It codes for CSARAGAGDTQYF.

This chain joins TRBV4-2 and TRBJ2-7, with 10 bases fitting TRBD2. V shed 9 bases, J shed 2 bases, and the junction held 7 bases outside the gene matches. Germline V CDR1 and CDR2: LGHNA, YNFKEQ. CDR3 size: 14 residues. This CDR3 is CASSSGRAAYEQYF. CDR3 in DNA: TGTGCCAGTTCGAGCGGGAGGGCCGCCTACGAGCAGTACTTC.